This TCR beta chain was captured by sequencing in a study of T cell repertoires in cytomegalovirus infection. Across the study: Through public TCR beta signatures, both CMV infection and matching HLA type were indicated. Study results and caveats: There were carriers of CMV plus the relevant HLA, and cumulative public TCR beta family frequency identified them. Predominance within the ex vivo response was attributable to HLA-C-restricted CMV-specific TCR beta clonotypes.

TCRdb called the reads again in MiXCR, with one record for every CDR3 protein. The data show about 210,000 distinct CDR3 sequences, with 6.5% seen just once and about 6.3% held by the top ten. Germline CDR1 SGHRS, CDR2 YFSETQ. The CDR3 has 14 amino acids. V lost 1 base, J lost 2 bases, and 1 base stayed unmatched. This clonotype came up a few times. Its antigen is as yet unknown. The specimen was PBMCs. The chain combines TRBV5-1 with TRBJ2-5; the match to TRBD1 covers 8 bases. The sequence came from a human donor in good health (CMV status not recorded). Some clones in this sample may be carry-over from other donors' samples. The CDR3 coding sequence is TGCGCCAGCAGCTTGTGGACAGGGCAAGAGACCCAGTACTTC. This codes for CASSLWTGQETQYF. Drawing the rest from reference TRBV5-1 and TRBJ2-5, the complete variable domain is KAGVTQTPRYLIKTRGQQVTLSCSPISGHRSVSWYQQTPGQGLQFLFEYFSETQRNKGNFPGRFSGRQFSNSRSEMNVSTLELGDSALYLCASSLWTGQETQYFGPGTRLLVL.